A single sample gave rise to the 13 T cell receptor beta chains below, sequenced in a study of cytomegalovirus exposure and HLA in healthy donors. Produced via immunoSEQ multiplex PCR; TCRdb's table is partial and in-frame only. The table records under 200,000 clones, roughly 89% of them present only once. Specimen: PBMCs. These receptors originate from a woman younger than 30 in good health and CMV-seropositive.

The V and J genes are TRBV7-3 and TRBJ2-1; a weak D match, TRBD2 (6 bases). V was clipped by 1 base and J by 8 bases, with 9 bases between them. Germline V gene sequence: CDR1 SGHTA, CDR2 FQGTGA. The CDR3 covers 13 residues. The CDR3 protein is CASSLRRDDEQFF. Here the CDR3 DNA reads TGTGCCAGCAGCTTAAGGCGGGACGATGAGCAGTTCTTC.

The chain combines TRBV19 with TRBJ2-2, with 8 bases aligning to TRBD1. The CDR3 runs 17 residues. Losses at the gene ends were 5 bases for V and 5 bases for J; bases not matched to a gene: 13. The germline CDR1 and CDR2 sequences are LNHDA and SQIVND (reference sequence). The CDR3 loop reads CASSFSTGARVTGELFF. The CDR3, as DNA: TGTGCCAGTAGTTTTTCGACAGGGGCAAGGGTGACCGGGGAGCTGTTTTTT.

The rearrangement joins TRBV19 to TRBJ2-4, with TRBD2 matching 9 bases. The CDR3 contains 19 residues. Germline V gives CDR1 LNHDA, CDR2 SQIVND (reference sequence). Trimming cost V 6 bases and J 0 bases; bases outside gene matches: 15. Here the CDR3 reads CASSIAQGGGDIAKNIQYF. The CDR3 region has the DNA TGTGCCAGTAGCATTGCCCAAGGCGGGGGGGATATAGCCAAAAACATTCAGTACTTC.

V gene TRBV10-3 combines with J gene TRBJ2-3, with 10 bases identical to TRBD2. The trim removed 7 bases at V and 2 bases at J, leaving 9 bases unmatched. Germline V gene data show CDR1 as ENHRY and CDR2 as SYGVKD. The CDR3 sequence is 16 residues long. This CDR3 reads CAIIEETSGYTDTQYF. In DNA form, the CDR3 reads TGTGCCATCATCGAAGAGACTAGCGGGTACACAGATACGCAGTATTTT.

This chain links TRBV5-1 with TRBJ2-7; D gene unclear. Trimming pared 4 bases from V and 2 bases from J, leaving 16 bases between. The CDR3 length is 15 residues. Per the germline V gene, CDR1 is SGHRS and CDR2 is YFSETQ. CDR3 region: CASSRVVEPTYEQYF. CDR3 DNA: TGCGCCAGCAGCCGGGTGGTCGAGCCAACCTACGAGCAGTACTTC.

J is TRBJ2-2 and V is TRBV9; TRBD1 matches 8 bases. The CDR3 is 15 residues long. Trimming took 0 bases from V and 7 from J; bases not matched to a gene: 5. Germline V gene sequence: CDR1 SGDLS, CDR2 YYNGEE. In nucleotides, the CDR3 is TGTGCCAGCAGCGTAGCGAGACAGGGGATCGGGGAGCTGTTTTTT. It yields the protein CASSVARQGIGELFF.

The CDR3 protein is CASSLVRGRAETQYF. The CDR3 coding sequence is TGTGCCAGCAGTTTGGTCAGGGGGCGAGCTGAGACCCAGTACTTC. This chain joins TRBV27 and TRBJ2-5; 8 bases fit TRBD1. The ends lost 3 bases at V and 5 bases at J; junction bases unmatched: 8. This CDR3 is 15 amino acids long. CDR1 is MNHEY, CDR2 SMNVEV, per germline (reference sequence).

This chain joins TRBV6-6 and TRBJ1-6, with TRBD1 matching over 9 bases. Trimming cost V 2 bases and J 8 bases; bases outside gene matches: 7. Germline CDR1 and CDR2: MNHNY and SVGAGI (reference sequence). This CDR3 comprises 16 residues. CDR3 in amino acids: CASSYPGTGSDSPLHF. The CDR3 DNA reads TGTGCCAGCAGTTACCCCGGGACAGGGTCCGATTCACCCCTCCACTTT.

This clone was observed a single time. The chain joins TRBV6-1 to TRBJ2-7; D might be TRBD2 (7 bases). Germline V gives CDR1 MNHNS, CDR2 SASEGT. The ends were cut back, 7 bases at V and 2 bases at J, with 18 bases in the middle. The CDR3 totals 15 residues. CDR3 nucleotide sequence: TGTGCCAGCATTCAAGGAGGGGGGGGAACCTACGAGCAGTACTTC. Protein sequence: CASIQGGGGTYEQYF.

The genes are TRBV6-4 and TRBJ2-7, with TRBD2 identical over 10 bases. With V trimmed by 3 bases and J by 9 bases, 8 bases remained unmatched. The CDR3 has 14 residues. CDR1 is MRHNA and CDR2 is SNTAGT in the germline V gene. CDR3 nucleotides: TGTGCCAGCAGTGAGGCTAGCGGGAGAATAACGCAGTACTTC. It yields the protein CASSEASGRITQYF.

The genes are TRBV7-9 and TRBJ2-5, with 7 positions matching TRBD2. CDR1 SEHNR and CDR2 FQNEAQ come from the germline V gene (reference sequence). The CDR3 totals 15 residues. V lost 3 bases and J lost 4; bases outside the gene matches: 8. DNA of the CDR3: TGTGCCAGCAGCTTCTGGGAGGGGTTTGGAGAGACCCAGTACTTC. As protein: CASSFWEGFGETQYF.

The CDR3 protein is CASSDHRGTNTGELFF. The CDR3 DNA reads TGTGCCAGCAGTGATCACAGGGGAACGAACACCGGGGAGCTGTTTTTT. The genes are TRBV25-1 and TRBJ2-2; TRBD1 aligns across 7 bases. J lost 0 bases, V lost 3 bases, and 4 bases had no gene match. The CDR3 is made up of 16 amino acids. The germline V gene encodes CDR1 MGHDK and CDR2 SYGVNS.

CDR3 DNA sequence: TGCGCCAGCAGCCACGGGAGGGGTATGAGCACAGATACGCAGTATTTT. Its protein product is CASSHGRGMSTDTQYF. This sequence joins TRBV4-1 and TRBJ2-3; 8 nucleotides match TRBD2. The CDR3 loop spans 16 amino acids. The germline CDR1 and CDR2 sequences are MGHRA and YSYEKL. J was trimmed by 0 bases and V by 3 bases; bases with no gene match: 5.